The TCR beta chain described here comes from a study of early T cells in non-severe SARS-CoV-2 infection (dated by TCRdb to the early 2020s). Notes on the research overall: Because TCR sequencing relied on bulk RNA taken from unsorted whole blood, pairing of alpha and beta chains was not possible. Results and caveats for the whole study, not just this receptor: VDJdb matching was skewed toward anti-spike CD8 responses, so virus-specific expansions were likely underestimated and private and CD4 specificities were missed.

Set within a cohort of healthcare workers in London, UK, this nested case-control study involved weekly PCR testing of nasopharyngeal swabs along with blood sampling. Between 23 and 31 March 2020, the week of the UK lockdown, healthcare workers were enrolled and then followed up weekly for as long as 16 weeks. Receptors were amplified or captured by 5' RACE. Sequencing relied on a NextSeq 500. The TCR library protocol attached unique molecular identifiers to individual cDNA molecules to correct for sequencing error and PCR bias. Both TCR alpha and beta chains were sequenced, and tight co-correlation was observed between alpha and beta sequence abundances in each sample. In the source study's methods: V gene, J gene and CDR3 annotation of TCR sequences was performed with Decombinator V4. TCRs were defined as expanded if a significant change between any two time points was detected under a Poisson model with p below 0.0001. TCR abundances were normalised to the total number of TCRs sequenced per sample and expressed as counts per million. MAIT TCRs were defined by TRAV1-2 paired with TRAJ12, TRAJ20 or TRAJ33, and iNKT TCRs by TRAV10 paired with TRAJ18. A search of VDJdb, accessed on 1 November 2021, was run for TCRs annotated to CMV, EBV and SARS-CoV-2, with TCRs annotated for multiple antigens excluded. TCRdb applied fastp at Q25 and MiXCR to the public reads, then kept only in-frame beta chains. When rows share a CDR3 protein, they turn into one entry using the most common DNA and genes. These V and J calls derive from TCRdb rather than the authors' analysis. This sample has around 21,000 distinct CDR3 sequences in its table, and approximately 5.7% of those were observed once. Clones ranked in the top ten supply approximately 14% of the sample.

The table lists this clonotype with a few counts. What antigen it recognizes has not been identified. Base-call qualities are not available, and no considerably larger clone is one nucleotide away. The CDR3 starts with the cysteine, ends with the phenylalanine, and has 14 residues. Only CDR3 DNA is held: 42 bases, read in frame from base 1. Taken from the germline V gene, the CDR1 and CDR2 loops are MNHNS and SASEGT. V is reduced by 3 bases and J by 8 bases, leaving a spacing of 14 bases between them. This clonotype originated in an adult who was a healthcare worker with PCR-confirmed SARS-CoV-2 infection or an uninfected control (not recorded which). The chain couples TRBV6-1 to TRBJ2-1, with the D gene too uncertain to name. This specimen was whole blood, taken at baseline. The nucleotide sequence reads TGTGCCAGCAGTGAGAACAGAGGCCCATATGAGCAGTTCTTC. It is translated as CASSENRGPYEQFF.